The 27 T cell receptor beta chains reported below all come from one sample, sequenced in a study of T-cell reconstitution after alpha-beta-depleted transplantation in children. Construction of the TCRbeta library involved unique molecular identifiers. TCRdb called the PCR reads again in MiXCR, with one record for every CDR3 protein. This table holds 350,000 to 400,000 distinct CDR3 sequences, roughly 20% found once. This material consisted of PBMCs from the stem cell graft donor, taken from the stem cell graft. Receptors were obtained from a human donor who donated a stem cell graft to a child with acute myeloid leukemia.

Only a few counts were recorded for this clonotype. The chain carries TRBV20-1 and TRBJ2-3, with TRBD2 matching over 16 bases. Germline V gene data show CDR1 as DFQATT and CDR2 as SNEGSKA (reference sequence). V dropped 3 bases and J dropped 8; count of bases not matched to a gene: 8. The CDR3 contains 16 residues. The CDR3 DNA reads as TGCAGTGCTAGGGGCATCGGGACTAGCGGGAGGGTTACGCAGTATTTT. This encodes CSARGIGTSGRVTQYF.

This clonotype was found many times. The V gene is TRBV20-1, the J gene TRBJ2-7; no clear D gene. CDR1 and CDR2 from the germline V gene are DFQATT and SNEGSKA (reference sequence). Trimming cost V 1 base and J 5 bases, with 21 bases left between them. The CDR3 length is 16 residues. The CDR3, as DNA: TGCAGTGCTAGAGCGCTGTCGGATGGTTTCTATAACGAGCAGTACTTC. This gives the protein CSARALSDGFYNEQYF.

This clonotype was seen a handful of times. The chain has TRBV6-4 and TRBJ2-3, with 9 bases aligning to TRBD2. This CDR3 is 13 amino acids long. Germline-derived CDR1 and CDR2 are MRHNA and SNTAGT. V was pared by 5 bases and J by 9 bases, with 6 bases of the junction left unmatched. CDR3 DNA: TGTGCCAGCAGTCCTAGCGGGGCGAGGACGCAGTATTTT. This translates into CASSPSGARTQYF.

The CDR3 sequence is CATSRVFFGPSSPLHF. In DNA form, the CDR3 reads TGTGCCACCAGCAGAGTTTTTTTCGGACCCAGTTCACCCCTCCACTTT. This chain links TRBV15 with TRBJ1-6; no clear D. CDR1 LNHNV and CDR2 YYDKDF come from the germline V gene (reference sequence). The V and J ends lost 1 base and 9 bases respectively, with 16 bases between them. The CDR3 runs to 16 residues.

The J gene is TRBJ2-7, the V gene TRBV6-5; D unclear. The CDR3 extends over 13 amino acids. Germline V lookup: CDR1 MNHEY, CDR2 SVGAGI. Trimming took 2 bases from V and 2 from J, leaving 7 bases between them. The CDR3 sequence: CASSYGITYEQYF. In nucleotides, the CDR3 is TGTGCCAGCAGTTACGGGATCACCTACGAGCAGTACTTC.

The genes are TRBV5-1 and TRBJ2-3; 9 bases match TRBD2. Looked up from germline, CDR1 is SGHRS and CDR2 is YFSETQ. After removal of 2 bases from V and 5 bases from J, the junction contained 9 bases not matched to a gene. The CDR3 consists of 16 residues. The CDR3: CASSFFGGRAVDTQYF. In DNA, the CDR3 is TGCGCCAGCAGCTTCTTCGGCGGGAGGGCCGTAGATACGCAGTATTTT.

The chain uses TRBV4-3 and TRBJ2-7, with D perhaps TRBD2 (6 bases). Trimming shortened V by 1 base and J by 4 bases, and 11 bases separated the two germline ends. This CDR3 contains 14 residues. The V gene's germline CDR1 is LGHNA and CDR2 YSLEER. The CDR3 loop reads CASSQVSGVYEQYF. CDR3 DNA: TGCGCCAGCAGCCAAGTCTCGGGGGTGTACGAGCAGTACTTC.

The CDR3 loop reads CASSYQGPGNQPQHF. In nucleotides, the CDR3 is TGTGCCAGCAGTTACCAAGGGCCAGGGAATCAGCCCCAGCATTTT. The gene calls are TRBV6-2 or TRBV6-3 and TRBJ1-5, with D possibly being TRBD1 (5 bases). V dropped 2 bases and J dropped 4 bases, with 12 bases sitting between them. The CDR3 covers 15 residues. CDR1 is MNHEY and CDR2 is SVGEGT in the germline V gene.

This clonotype has just a few counts. V gene TRBV5-1 combines with J gene TRBJ2-7, with 9 bases identical to TRBD1. Germline trimming cut 6 bases from V and 3 bases from J; bases unmatched to any gene: 4. The CDR3 is 13 amino acids. Germline CDR1 and CDR2: SGHRS and YFSETQ. In DNA form, the CDR3 reads TGCGCCAGCAAGGGACAGGGCCACTACGAGCAGTACTTC. This codes for CASKGQGHYEQYF.

The gene calls are TRBV4-3 and TRBJ2-2; tentative D call: TRBD2 (6 bases). Germline-derived CDR1 and CDR2 are LGHNA and YSLEER. The CDR3 extends over 16 amino acids. Deletions cut 0 bases from V and 5 bases from J, with 13 bases between. CDR3 nucleotides: TGCGCCAGCAGCCAAGACCCGGGGGATAAAACCGGGGAGCTGTTTTTT. Encoded protein: CASSQDPGDKTGELFF.

The chain joins TRBV4-1 to TRBJ2-1; D is possibly TRBD1 or TRBD2 (5 bases each). Germline CDR1 MGHRA, CDR2 YSYEKL. The CDR3 spans 13 residues. V lost 4 bases and J 8 bases, leaving 12 bases between the germline ends. CDR3 sequence (DNA): TGCGCCAGCAGCCCCGGGACCAAGGATGAGCAGTTCTTC. Protein: CASSPGTKDEQFF.

This clonotype came up a few times. The rearrangement uses TRBV19 and TRBJ1-2, with a possible D match to TRBD1 (5 bases). CDR1 and CDR2 (germline): LNHDA, SQIVND (reference sequence). The V end lost 2 bases, the J end lost 2 bases, and 9 bases lay between the germline ends. This CDR3 is built from 14 residues. CDR3 sequence reads: CASSIISGNYGYTF. The CDR3 DNA sequence: TGTGCCAGTAGTATAATTTCAGGGAACTATGGCTACACCTTC.

This clonotype was picked up many times. This chain's CDR3 is CASSDGNTGELFF. For the CDR3, the DNA is TGTGCCAGCAGTGACGGAAACACCGGGGAGCTGTTTTTT. The chain uses TRBV6-4 and TRBJ2-2; D is unresolved. Trimming took off 2 bases at V and 2 bases at J, with 3 bases between the two ends. The germline V gene encodes CDR1 MRHNA and CDR2 SNTAGT. The CDR3 runs 13 residues.

Written as DNA, the CDR3 is TGTGCCAGCAGCCTAAGGACTAATCAGTTCTTC. Translating it yields CASSLRTNQFF. V gene TRBV4-2 combines with J gene TRBJ2-1; the D gene is possibly TRBD2 (6 bases). Trimming removed 4 bases at V and 13 bases at J, with 11 bases between. Germline lookup yields CDR1 LGHNA and CDR2 YNFKEQ. This CDR3 has 11 amino acids.

The V gene is TRBV27, the J gene TRBJ2-2; unclear D gene. The CDR3 spans 14 residues. The V and J ends lost 2 bases and 6 bases respectively, with 10 bases between them. Germline values: CDR1 MNHEY, CDR2 SMNVEV (reference sequence). In DNA, the CDR3 is TGTGCCAGCAGTTTAGTCCTACGGTCCGGGGAGCTGTTTTTT. Protein: CASSLVLRSGELFF.

This clonotype was observed a few times. V gene TRBV7-2 combines with J gene TRBJ2-2; tentative D call: TRBD1 (6 bases). The length of the CDR3 is 16 residues. Trimming took 5 bases from V and 2 from J, leaving 15 bases between them. Germline V gene sequence: CDR1 SGHTA, CDR2 FQGNSA. Here the CDR3 reads CASSPSPTGNTGELFF. Here the CDR3 DNA reads TGTGCCAGCAGCCCATCCCCGACAGGCAACACCGGGGAGCTGTTTTTT. Together with reference TRBV7-2 and TRBJ2-2, the CDR3 gives the full variable domain: GAGVSQSPSNKVTEKGKDVELRCDPISGHTALYWYRQSLGQGLEFLIYFQGNSAPDKSGLPSDRFSAERTGGSVSTLTIQRTQQEDSAVYLCASSPSPTGNTGELFFGEGSRLTVL.

The chain links TRBV24-1 to TRBJ2-1; 8 bases are shared with TRBD2. The germline V gene encodes CDR1 KGHDR and CDR2 SFDVKD. This CDR3 has 17 residues. J gave up 9 bases and V 8 bases, and 20 bases lay outside the gene matches. CDR3 sequence reads: CATMGHESGRGRSEQFF. The CDR3 bases are TGTGCCACCATGGGCCATGAAAGCGGGAGAGGGAGGAGTGAGCAGTTCTTC.

This chain connects TRBV7-3 to TRBJ2-5; a possible D gene is TRBD2 (5 bases). Between the trimmed V and J ends, which lost 3 bases and 2 bases, there was a span of 10 bases. This CDR3 region has 14 residues. Looked up from germline, CDR1 is SGHTA and CDR2 is FQGTGA. In nucleotides, the CDR3 is TGTGCCAGCAGCTTCTTAGCGAGTCAAGAGACCCAGTACTTC. It yields the protein CASSFLASQETQYF.

This clonotype was observed many times. V is TRBV29-1 and J is TRBJ2-7; D perhaps matches TRBD1 (6 bases). Trimming took 0 bases from V and 2 from J, leaving 11 bases between them. Germline V gene sequence: CDR1 SQVTM, CDR2 ANQGSEA. The CDR3 sequence is 14 residues long. The CDR3 here is CSVEDRGSTYEQYF. The DNA of the CDR3 is TGCAGCGTTGAAGACAGGGGTTCGACCTACGAGCAGTACTTC.

The gene calls are TRBV20-1 and TRBJ2-1, with 8 bases matching TRBD2. V gave up 8 bases and J gave up 6 bases; unmatched junction bases: 9. The CDR3 is 13 residues long. The germline V gene encodes CDR1 DFQATT and CDR2 SNEGSKA (reference sequence). The chain's CDR3 is CSSSGMSPNEQFF. CDR3 DNA: TGCAGTAGTAGCGGGATGAGCCCCAATGAGCAGTTCTTC.

This clonotype was counted a few times. The rearrangement links TRBV29-1 to TRBJ2-7; no firm D call. Deletions cut 6 bases from V and 1 base from J, with 16 bases between. The V gene's germline CDR1 is SQVTM and CDR2 ANQGSEA. The CDR3 contains 14 residues. The CDR3 coding sequence is TGCAGCGTGGCGGACGGACGGAGATCCTACGAGCAGTACTTC. Translating it yields CSVADGRRSYEQYF.

This clonotype has at least ten counts. The chain employs TRBV29-1 and TRBJ2-1; unclear D gene. With 4 bases removed from V and 5 bases from J, the gap between germline ends came to 12 bases. Germline V gene sequence: CDR1 SQVTM, CDR2 ANQGSEA. The CDR3 length is 13 residues. CDR3 in amino acids: CSVGPLSHNEQFF. As DNA, the CDR3 is TGCAGCGTTGGACCTCTATCCCACAATGAGCAGTTCTTC.

This clonotype came up a few times. V gene TRBV12-3 or TRBV12-4 combines with J gene TRBJ2-4; perhaps D is TRBD1 or TRBD2 (6 bases each). The V gene lost 3 bases and the J gene lost 1 base, with 10 bases spanning the gap. The CDR3 is made up of 15 amino acids. The CDR3 nucleotides are TGTGCCAGCAGTTTTGGGGGGCCGGCCAAAAACATTCAGTACTTC. This codes for CASSFGGPAKNIQYF.

This chain uses TRBV20-1 with TRBJ1-1; D is unresolved. V lost 5 bases and J lost 8, with 3 bases in between. The germline CDR1 and CDR2 sequences are DFQATT and SNEGSKA (reference sequence). This CDR3 comprises 8 residues. The chain's CDR3 is CSADEAFF. The DNA of the CDR3 is TGCAGTGCTGACGAAGCTTTCTTT.

The chain has TRBV18 and TRBJ2-6; 10 bases match TRBD1. The trim removed 1 base at V and 4 bases at J, leaving 4 bases unmatched. Germline CDR1 is KGHSH and CDR2 is LQKENI. CDR3 length: 17 residues. In nucleotides, the CDR3 is TGTGCCAGCTCACCACGACAGGGGGCGTCCGGGGCCAACGTCCTGACTTTC. Protein product: CASSPRQGASGANVLTF.

This clonotype appeared a few times. This chain links TRBV5-6 with TRBJ2-1; D is possibly TRBD1 (6 bases). The V end was cut by 1 base, the J end by 7 bases, with 18 bases between. The CDR3 covers 16 residues. From germline, CDR1 is SGHDT and CDR2 YYEEEE. CDR3 nucleotides: TGTGCCAGCAGCTTGACAGGGCTTCAAACAGGGAATGAGCAGTTCTTC. Its translation is CASSLTGLQTGNEQFF. The whole variable domain, filled in from reference TRBV5-6 and TRBJ2-1, reads DAGVTQSPTHLIKTRGQQVTLRCSPKSGHDTVSWYQQALGQGPQFIFQYYEEEERQRGNFPDRFSGHQFPNYSSELNVNALLLGDSALYLCASSLTGLQTGNEQFFGPGTRLTVL.

The rearrangement links TRBV2 to TRBJ1-5, with D tentatively TRBD1 (6 bases). CDR1 and CDR2 from the germline V gene are SNHLY and FYNNEI. This CDR3 is 12 amino acids long. V was shortened by 3 bases and J by 11 bases, with 11 bases between the two germline ends. The CDR3 bases are TGTGCCAGCAGTGACGAGGGGGTGGCCCAGCATTTT. Encoded protein: CASSDEGVAQHF.